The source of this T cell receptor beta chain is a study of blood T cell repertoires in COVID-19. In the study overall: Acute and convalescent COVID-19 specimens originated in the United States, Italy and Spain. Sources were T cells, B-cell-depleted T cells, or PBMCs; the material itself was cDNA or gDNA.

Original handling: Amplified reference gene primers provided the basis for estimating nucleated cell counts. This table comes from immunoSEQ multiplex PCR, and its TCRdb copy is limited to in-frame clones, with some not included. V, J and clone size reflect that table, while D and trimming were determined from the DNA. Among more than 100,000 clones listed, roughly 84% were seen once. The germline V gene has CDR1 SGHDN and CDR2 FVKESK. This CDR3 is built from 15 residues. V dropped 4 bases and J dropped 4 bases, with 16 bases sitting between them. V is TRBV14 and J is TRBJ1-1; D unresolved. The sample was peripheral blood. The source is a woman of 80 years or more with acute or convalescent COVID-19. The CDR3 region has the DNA TGTGCCAGCAGCCCACTTGTATGGAGGATCACTGAAGCTTTCTTT. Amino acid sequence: CASSPLVWRITEAFF.